Listed here are 27 T cell receptor beta chains from one sample, sequenced in a study of technical replicates of blood from several donors. The assay was immunoSEQ multiplex PCR, and TCRdb's table has in-frame clones only and misses some. This sample has 79,000 or so clones; roughly 90% occur once, and the top ten carry 0.25%. Specimen: T cells isolated from PBMCs. The receptors were sampled from a human donor in good health.

The chain couples TRBV30 to TRBJ2-1; TRBD2 matches 9 bases. The V segment lost 2 bases and the J segment 4 bases; nucleotides outside the gene matches: 3. CDR1 is GTSNPN, CDR2 SVGIG, per germline (reference sequence). The CDR3 sequence is 14 residues long. CDR3 sequence: CAWSSGGLYNEQFF. The CDR3 region has the DNA TGTGCCTGGAGTAGCGGGGGGCTGTACAATGAGCAGTTCTTC.

The V and J genes are TRBV28 and TRBJ2-1; D is possibly TRBD1 (6 bases). This CDR3 comprises 16 residues. Germline CDR1 reads MDHEN; CDR2 reads SYDVKM. Trimming cost V 6 bases and J 4 bases, with 19 bases left between them. For the CDR3, the DNA is TGTGCCAGCAGCCTTTACCGGGACACTCGTTACAATGAGCAGTTCTTC. Encoded protein: CASSLYRDTRYNEQFF.

The chain links TRBV2 to TRBJ2-2; the match to TRBD2 covers 9 bases. The CDR3 totals 15 residues. V lost 3 bases and J lost 4; bases outside the gene matches: 3. Germline CDR1 reads SNHLY; CDR2 reads FYNNEI. The CDR3 protein is CASSEAGGLTGELFF. CDR3 in DNA: TGTGCCAGCAGTGAGGCGGGAGGGCTCACCGGGGAGCTGTTTTTT.

J is TRBJ1-4 and V is TRBV7-6; 7 bases are shared with TRBD1. Germline lookup yields CDR1 SGHVS and CDR2 FNYEAQ. Trimming cost V 5 bases and J 5 bases; bases outside gene matches: 5. The CDR3 consists of 14 residues. The CDR3 reads CASSEGTANEKLFF. In DNA, the CDR3 is TGTGCCAGCAGCGAAGGGACAGCGAATGAAAAACTGTTTTTT.

The CDR3 sequence is CASSLDGQAVWTEAFF. CDR3 in DNA: TGCGCCAGCAGCTTGGACGGACAGGCGGTGTGGACTGAAGCTTTCTTT. The genes are TRBV5-1 and TRBJ1-1; 7 bases line up with TRBD1. Germline V gene data show CDR1 as SGHRS and CDR2 as YFSETQ. The CDR3 runs to 16 residues. Trimming removed 0 bases from V and 5 bases from J; junction bases left unmatched: 10.

The V and J genes are TRBV19 and TRBJ2-1; 7 nucleotides align to TRBD2. The CDR3 has 14 amino acids. V was clipped by 7 bases and J by 2 bases; unmatched bases: 5. Germline V gene sequence: CDR1 LNHDA, CDR2 SQIVND (reference sequence). The CDR3 region is CASNGDYPYNEQFF. The CDR3 DNA follows: TGTGCCAGTAATGGGGACTACCCCTACAATGAGCAGTTCTTC.

V usage is TRBV9 and J usage is TRBJ1-6; D may be TRBD1 (5 bases). V lost 4 bases and J lost 8, with 16 bases in between. CDR1 and CDR2 (germline): SGDLS, YYNGEE. The CDR3 loop spans 15 amino acids. For the CDR3, the DNA is TGTGCCAGCAGCACCGGCGGGGGGAATGATTCACCCCTCCACTTT. This gives the protein CASSTGGGNDSPLHF.

The V call is TRBV9, the J call TRBJ2-1; 10 bases align to TRBD2. V was clipped by 4 bases and J by 9 bases; unmatched bases: 10. Germline CDR1 SGDLS, CDR2 YYNGEE. This CDR3 has 15 amino acids. CDR3 nucleotide sequence: TGTGCCAGCAGCCCGAGCGGGGGGGCTAGGAGTGAGCAGTTCTTC. The encoded protein is CASSPSGGARSEQFF.

V gene TRBV7-9 combines with J gene TRBJ1-3, with D tentatively TRBD1 (5 bases). Trimming removed 5 bases at V and 0 bases at J, with 11 bases between. Looked up from germline, CDR1 is SEHNR and CDR2 is FQNEAQ (reference sequence). The length of the CDR3 is 15 residues. This CDR3 reads CASSHDRGSGNTIYF. The CDR3 nucleotides are TGTGCCAGCAGCCACGACAGAGGCTCTGGAAACACCATATATTTT.

The chain recombines TRBV27 with TRBJ1-5, with D maybe TRBD1 (6 bases). Germline V gene lookup returns CDR1 MNHEY and CDR2 SMNVEV (reference sequence). This CDR3 has 13 amino acids. V was shortened by 6 bases and J by 6 bases, with 12 bases between the two germline ends. In DNA, the CDR3 is TGTGCCAGCAGGGCAGGGGTGGGTCAGCCCCAGCATTTT. This sequence encodes CASRAGVGQPQHF.

The chain joins TRBV2 to TRBJ2-7, with a weak D call TRBD1 (6 bases). The V gene's germline CDR1 is SNHLY and CDR2 FYNNEI. V was clipped by 5 bases and J by 5 bases, with 10 bases between them. The CDR3 is 12 amino acids. The chain's CDR3 is CASSITGNEQYF. The CDR3 DNA reads TGTGCCAGCAGTATAACAGGGAACGAGCAGTACTTC. Combining the CDR3 with reference TRBV2 and TRBJ2-7 gives the whole variable domain EPEVTQTPSHQVTQMGQEVILRCVPISNHLYFYWYRQILGQKVEFLVSFYNNEISEKSEIFDDQFSVERPDGSNFTLKIRSTKLEDSAMYFCASSITGNEQYFGPGTRLTVT.

The rearrangement uses TRBV29-1 and TRBJ2-1, with D perhaps TRBD2 (7 bases). V was shortened by 5 bases and J by 5 bases, with 19 bases between the two germline ends. The CDR3 runs 15 residues. The germline CDR1 and CDR2 sequences are SQVTM and ANQGSEA. The CDR3 DNA reads as TGCAGCGTTTTTGGCGTGGCGGGGGCCCACAATGAGCAGTTCTTC. Translating gives CSVFGVAGAHNEQFF.

The CDR3 nucleotides read TGTGCCAGCAGGAACGAGCGGATGAACTACGAGCAGTACTTC. Translated, it gives CASRNERMNYEQYF. V gene TRBV28 combines with J gene TRBJ2-7; a possible D gene is TRBD2 (5 bases). The CDR3 is 14 residues long. V dropped 6 bases and J dropped 3 bases, with 15 bases sitting between them. CDR1 MDHEN and CDR2 SYDVKM come from the germline V gene.

The chain has TRBV5-5 and TRBJ1-5; tentative D call: TRBD1 (5 bases). This CDR3 is built from 14 residues. Trimming pared 4 bases from V and 3 bases from J, leaving 11 bases between. Germline assignment: CDR1 SGHKS and CDR2 YYEKEE (reference sequence). As DNA, the CDR3 is TGTGCCAGCAGCCCGCGACAGAACAATCAGCCCCAGCATTTT. Residues: CASSPRQNNQPQHF.

The rearrangement joins TRBV6-5 to TRBJ1-5, with D perhaps TRBD1 (6 bases). The CDR3 has 13 residues. Germline V gene lookup returns CDR1 MNHEY and CDR2 SVGAGI. Trimming removed 1 base at V and 8 bases at J, with 9 bases between. CDR3 coding DNA: TGTGCCAGCAGTTACTACAGGGATGAGCCCCAGCATTTT. Protein: CASSYYRDEPQHF.

Concerning this clone itself: At one end the junction does not follow the germline gene, possibly because of a read error. This chain connects TRBV7-7 to TRBJ2-5, with a possible D match to TRBD2 (5 bases). Germline-derived CDR1 and CDR2 are SSHAT and FNYEAQ (reference sequence). This CDR3 region has 13 residues. The CDR3 here is CASSVTRRETQYF. CDR3 bases: TGTGCTAGCAGCGTCACTAGGAGGGAGACCCAGTACTTC.

The V call is TRBV19, the J call TRBJ1-4; a weak D match, TRBD1 (5 bases). The CDR3 loop spans 16 amino acids. V lost 4 bases, J lost 10 bases, and 22 bases lay in between. CDR1 LNHDA and CDR2 SQIVND come from the germline V gene (reference sequence). The CDR3 is CASSTHNEGVLGKLFF. The DNA of the CDR3 is TGTGCCAGTAGTACGCATAACGAAGGGGTTCTAGGAAAACTGTTTTTT.

Written as DNA, the CDR3 is TGCGCCAGCAGCTGGGGACAGGTATCATTTAACTATGGCTACACCTTC. Encoded protein: CASSWGQVSFNYGYTF. The rearrangement links TRBV5-1 to TRBJ1-2, with 8 bases fitting TRBD1. This CDR3 spans 16 amino acids. V shed 3 bases, J shed 1 base, and the junction held 8 bases outside the gene matches. Germline CDR1 and CDR2: SGHRS and YFSETQ.

The chain recombines TRBV7-6 with TRBJ1-2, with 8 bases aligning to TRBD1. The CDR3 totals 18 residues. Germline values: CDR1 SGHVS, CDR2 FNYEAQ. Trimming at V came to 2 bases and at J to 13 bases, leaving 24 bases not matched to a gene. The CDR3 loop reads CASSLRGSRGQVPYSPTF. CDR3 nucleotide sequence: TGTGCCAGCAGCTTACGGGGTTCGCGGGGACAGGTCCCGTACAGCCCCACCTTC.

The gene calls are TRBV4-1 and TRBJ1-6; 7 bases agree with TRBD1. Germline assignment: CDR1 MGHRA and CDR2 YSYEKL. Trimming removed 5 bases from V and 8 bases from J; junction bases left unmatched: 12. The CDR3 totals 16 residues. The CDR3 DNA follows: TGCGCCAGCAGCTCAAACCCAGGGGGTTTGGATTCACCCCTCCACTTT. This codes for CASSSNPGGLDSPLHF.

The rearrangement uses TRBV11-1 and TRBJ2-1; TRBD1 agrees at 8 bases. CDR3 size: 15 residues. The J segment lost 5 bases and the V segment lost 9 bases, leaving 12 bases of the junction unmatched. Germline assignment: CDR1 SGHAT and CDR2 FQDESV (reference sequence). The CDR3 DNA sequence: TGTGCCAGTCGCGCGGACAGGGCTTTCCACAATGAGCAGTTCTTC. Protein product: CASRADRAFHNEQFF.

This rearrangement joins TRBV9 to TRBJ2-7; 9 nucleotides agree with TRBD1. V was clipped by 2 bases and J by 6 bases; unmatched bases: 6. Germline CDR1 and CDR2: SGDLS and YYNGEE. There are 14 residues in the CDR3. The CDR3 DNA reads TGTGCCAGCAGCGTCCGACAGGGGGGGAGCGAGCAGTACTTC. Protein: CASSVRQGGSEQYF.

The CDR3 sequence is CANSAGVEANEQFF. The DNA of the CDR3 is TGTGCCAATTCAGCGGGGGTGGAGGCCAATGAGCAGTTCTTC. This chain links TRBV14 with TRBJ2-1, with 8 bases identical to TRBD2. Trimming removed 10 bases from V and 6 bases from J; junction bases left unmatched: 11. The CDR3 spans 14 residues. Germline V gives CDR1 SGHDN, CDR2 FVKESK.

The chain joins TRBV6-1 to TRBJ2-3, with D maybe TRBD1 (6 bases). V lost 8 bases to trimming and J lost 4 bases, with 19 bases between them. There are 15 residues in the CDR3. Germline lookup yields CDR1 MNHNS and CDR2 SASEGT. CDR3 loop: CASYRASRAPDTQYF. The CDR3 DNA is TGTGCCAGCTACAGGGCTAGTAGGGCCCCAGATACGCAGTATTTT.

The chain links TRBV6-1 to TRBJ1-5; tentative D call: TRBD1 (5 bases). The CDR3 length is 14 residues. V gave up 6 bases and J gave up 1 base, with 10 bases separating them. Germline lookup yields CDR1 MNHNS and CDR2 SASEGT. The CDR3 sequence is CASRSSGSNQPQHF. The CDR3 region has the DNA TGTGCCAGCAGGTCATCAGGGAGCAATCAGCCCCAGCATTTT.

V is TRBV5-1 and J is TRBJ2-4, with D possibly TRBD1 on 6 matching bases. The CDR3 loop spans 13 amino acids. V lost 4 bases, J lost 7 bases, and 12 bases lay in between. Germline CDR1 is SGHRS and CDR2 is YFSETQ. The CDR3 sequence is CASSVDGGNIQYF. In DNA, the CDR3 is TGCGCCAGCAGCGTGGATGGGGGCAACATTCAGTACTTC.

The chain is built from TRBV9 and TRBJ1-1; TRBD1 aligns across 12 bases. Trimming cost V 3 bases and J 10 bases; bases outside gene matches: 4. This CDR3 comprises 13 residues. CDR1 is SGDLS, CDR2 YYNGEE, per germline. The CDR3 reads CASSGDRGRPAFF. CDR3 in DNA: TGTGCCAGCAGCGGGGACAGGGGGCGGCCAGCTTTCTTT.